Listed below are T cell receptor beta chains from one sample, sequenced in a study of CD8 T cells in Susac syndrome. TCRdb used MiXCR to reprocess the immunoSEQ multiplex PCR reads, holding one entry per CDR3 protein. The table records 140,000 to 150,000 distinct CDR3 sequences, about 94% of them present only once. The sequenced sample consisted of CD4+ T cells from PBMCs. The receptor set was obtained from a human donor with Susac syndrome. Each CDR3 is given with its conserved first and last residue. Fields, in order: J gene, D gene, V gene, clone size, CDR3 DNA, CDR3 protein. D genes are given only for firm matches. Expanded clones get a size class; other rows say once, few or many, or leave the size out.

TRBJ2-1,TRBD2,TRBV28,-,TGTGCCAGCAGTTTGGGTGCTAGCGGGACCCGAGAACCGTTCTTC,CASSLGASGTREPFF
TRBJ2-5,-,TRBV28,-,TGTGCCAGCAGTCCCCTGGGGGGTAGAGAGACCCAGTACTTC,CASSPLGGRETQYF
TRBJ1-1,TRBD1,TRBV3-1,-,TGTGCCAGCAGCCAATTACAGGGGGCCTCTGAAGCTTTCTTT,CASSQLQGASEAFF
TRBJ2-1,TRBD2,TRBV7-3,-,TGTGCCAGCAGCTTAAATCCTGGACTAGCGGGGGATGAGCAGTTCTTC,CASSLNPGLAGDEQFF
TRBJ1-2,-,TRBV15,-,TGTGCCACCAGCGGCAGAACTACTGGATATGGCTACACCTTC,CATSGRTTGYGYTF
TRBJ1-2,TRBD1,TRBV3-1,-,TGTGCCAGCAGCCCCGGAGGACAGGGGCTCGGTGGCTACACCTTC,CASSPGGQGLGGYTF
TRBJ2-7,-,TRBV7-3,-,TGTGCCAGCAGCATCAGCCCCGGACCTCGGGACGAGCAGTACTTC,CASSISPGPRDEQYF
TRBJ2-4,-,TRBV6-5,-,TGTGCCAGCAGTAAACCTCGGGGCATTCAGTACTTC,CASSKPRGIQYF
TRBJ1-1,-,TRBV20-1,once,TGCAGTGCTCACCGGGGACCCGGGGCTTTCTTT,CSAHRGPGAFF
TRBJ1-2,-,TRBV9,-,TGTGCCAGCAGCGTATCCTCGGGGGCGCGGTATGGCTACACCTTC,CASSVSSGARYGYTF